The sample holds one count of the clone carrying this T cell receptor (beta chain). Clones were read by immunoSEQ multiplex PCR, and TCRdb kept only the in-frame ones, dropping some. The repertoire includes approximately 360,000 clones, about four fifths of them detected once, and nearly 7.5% sits in the top ten. The data were taken from a study of Ad26.COV2.S vaccination and SARS-CoV-2 variants. At the level of the study: Donor participated within the Ad26.COV2.S arm of the COV1001 trial.

The CDR3 runs to 14 residues. The junction had 8 bases not matched to a gene; V was cut back by 9 bases and J by 2 bases. Germline CDR1 SEHNR, CDR2 FQNEAQ (reference sequence). The sample's treatment: about 20 received Ad26.COV2.S at low or high dose, single or two shots; about five received placebo; per-sample allocation not given. Sampling was done on day 63 after the first vaccine or placebo injection. A Boston donor was an adult aged 18-55 years. The specimen comprised peripheral blood, sampled in a trial of Ad26.COV2.S vaccine versus placebo. V usage is TRBV7-9 and J usage is TRBJ2-5; TRBD2 aligns across 8 bases. The receptor's source is a person aged 18-65 years who received the Ad26.COV2.S COVID-19 vaccine or a placebo. The DNA for the CDR3 is TGTGCCAGTGGAGCGGGGGCTCAACAAGAGACCCAGTACTTC. Encoded protein: CASGAGAQQETQYF. The full variable domain, with the rest looked up from reference TRBV7-9 and TRBJ2-5, is DTGVSQNPRHKITKRGQNVTFRCDPISEHNRLYWYRQTLGQGPEFLTYFQNEAQLEKSRLLSDRFSAERPKGSFSTLEIQRTEQGDSAMYLCASGAGAQQETQYFGPGTRLLVL.